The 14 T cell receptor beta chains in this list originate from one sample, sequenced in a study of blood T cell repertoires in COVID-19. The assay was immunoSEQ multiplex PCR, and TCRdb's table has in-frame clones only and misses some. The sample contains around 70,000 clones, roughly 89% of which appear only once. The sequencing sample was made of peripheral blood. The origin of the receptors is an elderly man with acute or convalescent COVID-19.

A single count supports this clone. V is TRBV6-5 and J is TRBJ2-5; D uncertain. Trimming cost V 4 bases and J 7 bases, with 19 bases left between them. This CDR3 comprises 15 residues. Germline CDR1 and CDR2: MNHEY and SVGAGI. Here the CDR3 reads CASSSYLDPTGTQYF. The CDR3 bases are TGTGCCAGCAGTTCTTACTTAGACCCGACGGGGACCCAGTACTTC.

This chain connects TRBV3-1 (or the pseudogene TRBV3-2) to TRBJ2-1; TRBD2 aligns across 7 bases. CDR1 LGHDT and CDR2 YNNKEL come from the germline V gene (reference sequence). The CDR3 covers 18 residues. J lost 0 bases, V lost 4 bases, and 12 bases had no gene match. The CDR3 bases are TGTGCCAGCAGCCTCCCTCCTACTAGCGCCAGCTCCTACAATGAGCAGTTCTTC. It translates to CASSLPPTSASSYNEQFF.

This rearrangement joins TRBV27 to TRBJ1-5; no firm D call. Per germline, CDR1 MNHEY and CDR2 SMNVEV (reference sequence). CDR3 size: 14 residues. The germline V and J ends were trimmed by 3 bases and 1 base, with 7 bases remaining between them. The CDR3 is CASSFSRSNQPQHF. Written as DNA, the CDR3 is TGTGCCAGCAGTTTTTCCAGGAGCAATCAGCCCCAGCATTTT.

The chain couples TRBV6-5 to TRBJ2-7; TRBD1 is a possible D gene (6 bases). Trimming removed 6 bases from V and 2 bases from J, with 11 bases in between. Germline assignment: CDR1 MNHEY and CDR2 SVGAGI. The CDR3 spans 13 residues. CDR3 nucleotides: TGTGCCAGCAGCCTTGGACAGACCTACGAGCAGTACTTC. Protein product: CASSLGQTYEQYF.

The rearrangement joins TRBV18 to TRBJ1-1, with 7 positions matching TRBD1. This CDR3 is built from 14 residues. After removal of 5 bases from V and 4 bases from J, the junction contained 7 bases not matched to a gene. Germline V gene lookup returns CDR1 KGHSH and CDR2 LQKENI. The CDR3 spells CASSEFDRVTEAFF. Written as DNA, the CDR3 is TGTGCCAGCTCAGAGTTTGACAGGGTCACTGAAGCTTTCTTT.

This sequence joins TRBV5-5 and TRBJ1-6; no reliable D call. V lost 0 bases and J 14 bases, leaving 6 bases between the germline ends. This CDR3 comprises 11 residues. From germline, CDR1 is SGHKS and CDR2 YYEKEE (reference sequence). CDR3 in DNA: TGTGCCAGCAGCTTGGGACTGGCCCTCCACTTT. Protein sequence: CASSLGLALHF.

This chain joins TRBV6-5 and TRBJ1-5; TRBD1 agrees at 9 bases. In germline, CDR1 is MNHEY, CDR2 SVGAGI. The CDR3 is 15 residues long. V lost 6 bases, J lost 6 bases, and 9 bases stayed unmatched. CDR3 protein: CASRSGTGWSQPQHF. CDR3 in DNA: TGTGCCAGCAGGAGTGGGACAGGGTGGAGTCAGCCCCAGCATTTT.

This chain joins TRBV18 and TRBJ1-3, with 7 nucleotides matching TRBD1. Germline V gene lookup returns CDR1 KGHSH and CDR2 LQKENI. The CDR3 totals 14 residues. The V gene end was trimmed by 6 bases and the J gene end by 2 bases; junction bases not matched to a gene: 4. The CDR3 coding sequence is TGTGCCAGCTCCCGACAGGGTACTGGAAACACCATATATTTT. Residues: CASSRQGTGNTIYF.

CDR3 region: CASSLDTTANYEQFF. CDR3 bases: TGCGCCAGCAGCTTGGATACCACAGCCAATTATGAGCAGTTCTTC. This chain links TRBV5-1 with TRBJ2-1; no firm D call. Trimming left V 0 bases short and J 8 bases short, with 15 bases between. This CDR3 spans 15 amino acids. Germline assignment: CDR1 SGHRS and CDR2 YFSETQ.

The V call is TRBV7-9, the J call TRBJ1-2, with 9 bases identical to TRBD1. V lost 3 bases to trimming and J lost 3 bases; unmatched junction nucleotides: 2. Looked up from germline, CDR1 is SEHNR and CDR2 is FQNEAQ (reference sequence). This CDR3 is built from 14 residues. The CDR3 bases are TGTGCCAGCAGCTTGGGACAGGGCCACTATGGCTACACCTTC. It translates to CASSLGQGHYGYTF.

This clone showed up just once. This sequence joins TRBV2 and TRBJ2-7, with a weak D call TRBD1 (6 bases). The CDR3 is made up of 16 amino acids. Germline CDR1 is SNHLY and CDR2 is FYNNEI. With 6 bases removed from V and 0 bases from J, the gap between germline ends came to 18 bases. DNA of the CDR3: TGTGCCAGCAGGCCACCGGTGGGGGCTAACTCCTACGAGCAGTACTTC. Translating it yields CASRPPVGANSYEQYF.

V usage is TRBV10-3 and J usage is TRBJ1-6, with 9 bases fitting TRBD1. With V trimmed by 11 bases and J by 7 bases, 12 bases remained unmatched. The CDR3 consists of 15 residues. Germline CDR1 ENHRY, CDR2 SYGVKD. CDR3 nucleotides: TGTGCCTACCGCGTCGGGACAGGGACCAATTCACCCCTCCACTTT. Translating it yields CAYRVGTGTNSPLHF.

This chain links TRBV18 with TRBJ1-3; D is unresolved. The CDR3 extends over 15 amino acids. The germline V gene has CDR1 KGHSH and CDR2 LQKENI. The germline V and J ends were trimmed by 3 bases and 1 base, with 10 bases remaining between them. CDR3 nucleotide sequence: TGTGCCAGCTCACCTTCAGTTATATCTGGAAACACCATATATTTT. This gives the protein CASSPSVISGNTIYF.

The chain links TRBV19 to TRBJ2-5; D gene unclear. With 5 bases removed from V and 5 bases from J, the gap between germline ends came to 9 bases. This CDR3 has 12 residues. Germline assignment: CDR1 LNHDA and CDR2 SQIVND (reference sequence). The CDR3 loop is CASSLGQETQYF. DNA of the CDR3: TGTGCCAGTAGTTTGGGCCAGGAGACCCAGTACTTC.